This TCR beta chain was observed in a study of T-cell reconstitution after alpha-beta-depleted transplantation in children (dated by TCRdb to about 2016). Regarding the study in general: T-cell immune reconstitution after TCRalphabeta/CD19-depleted allogeneic hematopoietic cell transplantation in children was quantitatively tracked in the study by means of TCR repertoire profiling. Study-wide conclusions, independent of this receptor: The frequencies of hyperexpanded clones fell over the following months, and after one year, T-cell counts and TCRbeta diversity were mostly attributed to newly produced T cells. In some patients, the high TCRbeta diversity seen at day 60 was put down to recipient T cells and intrathymic progenitors that had survived conditioning. About two months after transplant, the apparently early recovery of alphabetaT-cell counts reportedly depended on just several hundred clones that had expanded rapidly and came from non-depleted graft cells.

Taken with the paper, the label for treatment or condition translates to: allogeneic hematopoietic cell transplantation with graft depleted of TCRalphabeta T cells and CD19 B cells. TCRalphabeta/CD19-depleted allogeneic hematopoietic cell grafts were given to the transplant recipients, all of whom were children. This clonotype showed up just a few times. Its cognate antigen has yet to be identified. One base away there is no much larger clone; base qualities are not given. Including the terminal cysteine and phenylalanine, the CDR3 comprises 15 residues. Only the CDR3 part of the read is kept: 45 bases, read in frame from the first base. V gives up 10 bases and J gives up 3 bases, and the segment between their germline ends measures 18 bases. The library relied on PCR. The sample was run on an Illumina HiSeq 2500. TCR library preparation used molecular barcoding, with unique molecular identifiers applied to normalize quantification of the TCRbeta repertoire. The public sequencing data were trimmed at Q25 with fastp and processed into clonotypes with MiXCR by TCRdb, which kept only in-frame beta chains. Entries are consolidated by CDR3 protein sequence, retaining the most common genes and DNA. The sample contains over 90,000 distinct CDR3 sequences, around 7% of them found a single time. About 17% of the sample goes to the ten largest clones.

This sample comprised PBMCs, obtained before TCRalphabeta/CD19-depleted stem cell transplant. The V and J segments used are TRBV23-1 and TRBJ2-2; TRBD1 is a weak D gene call, 6 bases matching. TRBV23-1 is an ORF, with its function uncertain. The clonotype originates from a boy aged 2 to 10 with acute lymphoblastic leukemia, due to receive a stem cell transplant. The CDR3 corresponds to CATPPDRSDTGELFF. The nucleotide sequence reads as follows: TGCGCCACCCCCCCAGACAGGTCGGACACCGGGGAGCTGTTTTTT.